This T cell receptor beta chain was identified in a study of shared clonotypes between healthy human individuals. CDR1 is SEHNR, CDR2 FQNEAQ, per germline (reference sequence). V shed 2 bases and J 6 bases; nucleotides not matched to a gene: 6. The CDR3 sequence is 17 residues long. The assay was immunoSEQ multiplex PCR, and TCRdb's table has in-frame clones only and misses some. The sample contains some 650,000 clones, roughly 97% of which appear only once. Sequencing used naive CD4+ T cells sorted from blood. The subset: CD45RA+ positively selected. The chain carries TRBV7-9 and TRBJ2-2; 13 positions match TRBD2. This sequence was found in a young woman in good health. Written as DNA, the CDR3 is TGTGCCAGCAGCTTAACTCGGACTAGCGGGAGCCCCGGGGAGCTGTTTTTT. Translated: CASSLTRTSGSPGELFF.